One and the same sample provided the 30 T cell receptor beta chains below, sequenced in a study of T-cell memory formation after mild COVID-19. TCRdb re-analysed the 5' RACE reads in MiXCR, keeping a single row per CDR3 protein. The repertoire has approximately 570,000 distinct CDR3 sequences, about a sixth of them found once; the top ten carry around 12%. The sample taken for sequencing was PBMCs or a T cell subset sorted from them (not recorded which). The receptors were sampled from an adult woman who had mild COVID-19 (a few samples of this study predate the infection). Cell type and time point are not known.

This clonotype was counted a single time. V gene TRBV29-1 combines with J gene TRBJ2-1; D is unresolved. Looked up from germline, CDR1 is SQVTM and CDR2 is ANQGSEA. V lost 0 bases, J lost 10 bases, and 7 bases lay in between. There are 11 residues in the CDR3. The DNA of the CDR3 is TGCAGCGTTGAAGAGGGGTACGAGCAGTTCTTC. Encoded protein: CSVEEGYEQFF.

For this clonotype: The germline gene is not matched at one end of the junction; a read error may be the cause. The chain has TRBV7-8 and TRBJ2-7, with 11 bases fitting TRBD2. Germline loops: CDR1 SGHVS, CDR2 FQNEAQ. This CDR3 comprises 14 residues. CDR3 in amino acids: CASNLLAGDSEQYF. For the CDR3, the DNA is TGTGCCAGCAACTTACTAGCGGGAGATAGCGAGCAGTACTTC.

The CDR3 here is CASSFRTGNEKLFF. The CDR3, as DNA: TGCGCCAGCAGCTTCCGGACAGGGAATGAAAAACTGTTTTTT. The chain uses TRBV5-1 and TRBJ1-4, with 8 bases identical to TRBD1. Trimming at V came to 2 bases and at J to 5 bases, leaving 2 bases not matched to a gene. CDR3 length: 14 residues. CDR1 and CDR2 from the germline V gene are SGHRS and YFSETQ.

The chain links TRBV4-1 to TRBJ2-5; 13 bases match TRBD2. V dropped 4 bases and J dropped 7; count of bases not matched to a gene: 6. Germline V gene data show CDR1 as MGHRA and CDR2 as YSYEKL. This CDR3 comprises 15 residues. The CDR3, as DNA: TGCGCCAGCAGCCCGGGGACTAGCGGGGAAGGGACCCAGTACTTC. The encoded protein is CASSPGTSGEGTQYF.

The CDR3 DNA reads TGTGCCAGCAGCTCATCAGGGCTACGTGGCTACACCTTC. This encodes CASSSSGLRGYTF. The chain links TRBV3-1 to TRBJ1-2, with D tentatively TRBD1 (5 bases). The V end was cut by 5 bases, the J end by 7 bases, with 14 bases between. This CDR3 contains 13 residues. The germline gives CDR1 LGHDT, CDR2 YNNKEL (reference sequence).

This chain's CDR3 is CASSFNAENTEAFF. The CDR3 DNA sequence: TGCGCCAGCAGCTTCAACGCTGAGAACACTGAAGCTTTCTTT. The gene calls are TRBV5-1 and TRBJ1-1, with D unresolved. The CDR3 has 14 amino acids. V lost 2 bases and J 1 base, leaving 9 bases between the germline ends. Per germline, CDR1 SGHRS and CDR2 YFSETQ.

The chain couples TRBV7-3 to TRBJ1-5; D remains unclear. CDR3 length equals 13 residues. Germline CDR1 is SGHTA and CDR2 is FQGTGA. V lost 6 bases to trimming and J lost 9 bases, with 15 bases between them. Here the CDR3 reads CASRTWLGTPQHF. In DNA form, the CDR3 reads TGTGCCAGCAGAACCTGGCTCGGCACGCCCCAGCATTTT.

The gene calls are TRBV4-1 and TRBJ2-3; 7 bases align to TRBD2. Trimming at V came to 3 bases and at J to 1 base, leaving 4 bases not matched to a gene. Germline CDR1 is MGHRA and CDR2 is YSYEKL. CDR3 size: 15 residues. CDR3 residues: CASSQSAGRTDTQYF. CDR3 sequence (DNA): TGCGCCAGCAGCCAGTCAGCGGGGCGCACAGATACGCAGTATTTT.

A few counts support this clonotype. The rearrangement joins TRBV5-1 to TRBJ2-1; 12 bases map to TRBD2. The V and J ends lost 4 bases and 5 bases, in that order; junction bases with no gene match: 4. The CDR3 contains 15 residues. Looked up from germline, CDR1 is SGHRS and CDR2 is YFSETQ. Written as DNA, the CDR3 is TGCGCCAGCAGCCGTCGACTAGCGGGGGACAATGAGCAGTTCTTC. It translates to CASSRRLAGDNEQFF.

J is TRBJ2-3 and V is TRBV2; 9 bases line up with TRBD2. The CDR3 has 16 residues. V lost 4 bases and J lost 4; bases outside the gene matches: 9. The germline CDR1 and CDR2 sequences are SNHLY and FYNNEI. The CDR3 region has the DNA TGTGCCAGCAGTGTGGCGGCTAGCGGGGTTTCAGATACGCAGTATTTT. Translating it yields CASSVAASGVSDTQYF.

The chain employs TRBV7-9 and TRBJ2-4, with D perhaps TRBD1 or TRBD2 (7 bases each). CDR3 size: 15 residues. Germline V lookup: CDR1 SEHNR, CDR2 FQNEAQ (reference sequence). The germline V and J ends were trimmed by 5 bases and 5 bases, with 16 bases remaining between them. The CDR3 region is CASSTGARGQNIQYF. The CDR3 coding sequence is TGTGCCAGCAGCACAGGGGCGCGGGGGCAAAACATTCAGTACTTC.

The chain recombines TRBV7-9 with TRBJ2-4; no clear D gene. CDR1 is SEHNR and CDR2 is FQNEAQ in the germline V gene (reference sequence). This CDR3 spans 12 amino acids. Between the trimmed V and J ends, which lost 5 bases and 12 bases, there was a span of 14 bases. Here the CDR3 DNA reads TGTGCCAGCAGCGCGAACGGGTGGAATCAGTACTTC. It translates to CASSANGWNQYF.

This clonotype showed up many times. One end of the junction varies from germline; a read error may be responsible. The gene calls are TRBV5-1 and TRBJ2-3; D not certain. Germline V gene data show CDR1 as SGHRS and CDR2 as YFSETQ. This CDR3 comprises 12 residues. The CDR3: CASSLDTDTQYF. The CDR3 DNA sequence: TGTGCCAGCTCTTTGGACACAGATACGCAGTATTTT.

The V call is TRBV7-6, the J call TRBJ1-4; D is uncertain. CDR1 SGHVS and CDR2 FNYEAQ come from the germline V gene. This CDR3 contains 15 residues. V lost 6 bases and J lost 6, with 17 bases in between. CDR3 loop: CASSSSESEDEKLFF. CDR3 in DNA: TGTGCCAGCAGTTCCTCGGAGAGTGAAGATGAAAAACTGTTTTTT.

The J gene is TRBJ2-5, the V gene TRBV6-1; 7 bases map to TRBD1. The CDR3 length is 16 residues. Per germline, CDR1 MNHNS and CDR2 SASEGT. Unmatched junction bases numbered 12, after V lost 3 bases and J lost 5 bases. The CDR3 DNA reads TGTGCCAGCAGTGAGGGGACAGTCCAATTGCGGGAGACCCAGTACTTC. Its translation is CASSEGTVQLRETQYF.

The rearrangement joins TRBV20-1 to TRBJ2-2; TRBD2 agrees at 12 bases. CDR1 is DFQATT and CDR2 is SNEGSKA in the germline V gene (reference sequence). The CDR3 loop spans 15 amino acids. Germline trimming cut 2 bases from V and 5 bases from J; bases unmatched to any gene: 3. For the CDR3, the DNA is TGCAGTGCTAGAAAAGGACTAGCGGGGACCGGGGAGCTGTTTTTT. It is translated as CSARKGLAGTGELFF.

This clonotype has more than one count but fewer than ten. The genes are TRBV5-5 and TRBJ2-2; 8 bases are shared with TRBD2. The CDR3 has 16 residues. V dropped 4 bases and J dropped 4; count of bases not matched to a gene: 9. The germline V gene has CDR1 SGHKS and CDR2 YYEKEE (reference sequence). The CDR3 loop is CASSRAGGAPTGELFF. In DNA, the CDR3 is TGTGCCAGCAGCCGCGCCGGGGGGGCGCCCACCGGGGAGCTGTTTTTT.

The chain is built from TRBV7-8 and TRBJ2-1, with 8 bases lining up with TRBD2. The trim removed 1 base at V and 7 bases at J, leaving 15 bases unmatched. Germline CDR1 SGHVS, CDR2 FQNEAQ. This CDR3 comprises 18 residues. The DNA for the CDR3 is TGTGCCAGCAGCTTAGTTGGGGGTTTAGCGGGACTGCGGAATGAGCAGTTCTTC. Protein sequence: CASSLVGGLAGLRNEQFF. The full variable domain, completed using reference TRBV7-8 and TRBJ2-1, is GAGVSQSPRYKVAKRGQDVALRCDPISGHVSLFWYQQALGQGPEFLTYFQNEAQLDKSGLPSDRFFAERPEGSVSTLKIQRTQQEDSAVYLCASSLVGGLAGLRNEQFFGPGTRLTVL.

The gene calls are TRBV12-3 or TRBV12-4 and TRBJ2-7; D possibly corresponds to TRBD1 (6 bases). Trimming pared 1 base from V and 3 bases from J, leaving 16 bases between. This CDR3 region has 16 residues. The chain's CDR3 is CASSLVGVTGVYEQYF. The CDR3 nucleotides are TGTGCCAGCAGTTTAGTCGGGGTGACAGGAGTCTACGAGCAGTACTTC.

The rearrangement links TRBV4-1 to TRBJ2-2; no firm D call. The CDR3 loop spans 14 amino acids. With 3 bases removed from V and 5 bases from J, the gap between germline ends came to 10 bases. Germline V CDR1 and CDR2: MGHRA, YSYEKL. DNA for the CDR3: TGCGCCAGCAGCCATGATGGCCTAACCGGGGAGCTGTTTTTT. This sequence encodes CASSHDGLTGELFF.

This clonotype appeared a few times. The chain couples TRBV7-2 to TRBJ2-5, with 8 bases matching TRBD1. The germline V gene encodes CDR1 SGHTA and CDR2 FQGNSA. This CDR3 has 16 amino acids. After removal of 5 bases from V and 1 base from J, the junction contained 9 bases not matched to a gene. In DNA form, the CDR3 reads TGTGCCAGCAGCCGCCAACAGGGGGTCGCCCAAGAGACCCAGTACTTC. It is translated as CASSRQQGVAQETQYF. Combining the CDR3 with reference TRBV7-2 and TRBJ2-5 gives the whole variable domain GAGVSQSPSNKVTEKGKDVELRCDPISGHTALYWYRQSLGQGLEFLIYFQGNSAPDKSGLPSDRFSAERTGGSVSTLTIQRTQQEDSAVYLCASSRQQGVAQETQYFGPGTRLLVL.

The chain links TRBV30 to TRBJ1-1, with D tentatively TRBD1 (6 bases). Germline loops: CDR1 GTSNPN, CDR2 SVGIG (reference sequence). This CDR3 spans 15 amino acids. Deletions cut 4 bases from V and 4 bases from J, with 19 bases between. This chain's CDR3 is CAWISGALRSTEAFF. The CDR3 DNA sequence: TGTGCCTGGATTTCAGGGGCCTTGCGTAGCACTGAAGCTTTCTTT.

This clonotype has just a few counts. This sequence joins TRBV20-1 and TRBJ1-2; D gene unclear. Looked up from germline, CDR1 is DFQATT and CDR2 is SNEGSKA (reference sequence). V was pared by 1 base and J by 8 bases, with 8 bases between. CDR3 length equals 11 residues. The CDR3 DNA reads TGCAGTGCTAGAGTCGCGGGGGGCTACACCTTC. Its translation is CSARVAGGYTF.

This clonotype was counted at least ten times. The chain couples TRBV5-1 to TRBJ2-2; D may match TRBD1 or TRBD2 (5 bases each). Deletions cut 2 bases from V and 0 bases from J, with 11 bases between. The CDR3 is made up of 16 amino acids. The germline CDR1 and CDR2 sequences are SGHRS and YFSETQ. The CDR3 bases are TGCGCCAGCAGCTTACCCGGGGCGGCGAACACCGGGGAGCTGTTTTTT. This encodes CASSLPGAANTGELFF.

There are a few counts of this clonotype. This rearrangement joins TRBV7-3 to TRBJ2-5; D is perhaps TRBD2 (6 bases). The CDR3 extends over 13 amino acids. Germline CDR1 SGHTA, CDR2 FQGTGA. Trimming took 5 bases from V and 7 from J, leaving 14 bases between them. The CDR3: CASSPRSGGTQYF. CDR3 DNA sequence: TGTGCCAGCAGCCCGAGGTCCGGGGGGACCCAGTACTTC.

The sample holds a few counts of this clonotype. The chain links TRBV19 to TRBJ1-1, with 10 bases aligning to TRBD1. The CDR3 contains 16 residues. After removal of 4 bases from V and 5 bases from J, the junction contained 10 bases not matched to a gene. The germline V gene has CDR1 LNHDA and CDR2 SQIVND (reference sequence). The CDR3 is CASSSRDRGSWTEAFF. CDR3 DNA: TGTGCCAGTAGTAGCCGGGACAGGGGATCTTGGACTGAAGCTTTCTTT.

The DNA of the CDR3 is TGTGCCAGCAGCCGGGAAGGGGGTCAGCCCCAGCATTTT. This sequence encodes CASSREGGQPQHF. This sequence joins TRBV5-4 and TRBJ1-5; weak D call: TRBD1 (6 bases). The CDR3 length is 13 residues. V was cut by 4 bases and J by 6 bases, with 11 bases left in between. CDR1 is SGHNT and CDR2 is YYREEE in the germline V gene (reference sequence). The full variable domain, rest sourced from reference TRBV5-4 and TRBJ1-5, is ETGVTQSPTHLIKTRGQQVTLRCSSQSGHNTVSWYQQALGQGPQFIFQYYREEENGRGNFPPRFSGLQFPNYSSELNVNALELDDSALYLCASSREGGQPQHFGDGTRLSIL.

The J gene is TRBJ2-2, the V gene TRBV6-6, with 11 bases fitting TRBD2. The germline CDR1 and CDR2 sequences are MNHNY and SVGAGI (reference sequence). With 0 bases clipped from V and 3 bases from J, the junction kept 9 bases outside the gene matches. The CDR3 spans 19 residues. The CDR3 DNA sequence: TGTGCCAGCAGTTACTCTTGGGGTAGCGGGGGGGCGTACACCGGGGAGCTGTTTTTT. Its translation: CASSYSWGSGGAYTGELFF.

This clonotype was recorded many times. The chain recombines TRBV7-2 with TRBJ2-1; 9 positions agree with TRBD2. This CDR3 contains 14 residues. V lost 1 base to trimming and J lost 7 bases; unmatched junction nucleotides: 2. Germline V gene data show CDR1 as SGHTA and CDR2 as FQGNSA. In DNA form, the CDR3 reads TGTGCCAGCAGCTTAGTAACTAGCGGGAATGAGCAGTTCTTC. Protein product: CASSLVTSGNEQFF.

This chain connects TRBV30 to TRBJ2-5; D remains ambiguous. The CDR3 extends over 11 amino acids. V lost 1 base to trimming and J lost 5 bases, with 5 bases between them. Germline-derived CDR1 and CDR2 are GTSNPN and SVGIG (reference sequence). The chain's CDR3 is CAWSAQETQYF. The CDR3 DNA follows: TGTGCCTGGAGTGCGCAGGAGACCCAGTACTTC. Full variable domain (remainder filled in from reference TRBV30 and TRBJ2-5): SQTIHQWPATLVQPVGSPLSLECTVEGTSNPNLYWYRQAAGRGLQLLFYSVGIGQISSEVPQNLSASRPQDRQFILSSKKLLLSDSGFYLCAWSAQETQYFGPGTRLLVL.